This paragraph covers one TCR beta chain sequence. The specificity of this receptor is unknown. It has no much larger one-base neighbor in the sample; base qualities were not kept. For the CD8 naive samples, CD45RO-negative cells were positively selected for CCR7, yielding a CD45RA+CCR7+ population from which TemRA cells were excluded. Healthy HIV-negative adults with no recently reported acute infections or vaccinations were included as donors. Every donor was a Caucasian adult residing in Nashville, Tennessee, USA. Blood was obtained by leukapheresis, after which PBMCs were separated by Ficoll-Histopaque density gradient centrifugation and cryopreserved in liquid nitrogen vapor phase. Analytical flow cytometry was used to check the purity and quantity of every magnetically sorted T cell population. From each sorted fraction, genomic DNA was isolated and quantified by UV absorbance on a Nanodrop 2000c.

The data originate from a study of shared clonotypes between healthy human individuals (dated by TCRdb to 2018 to 2020). Some background on the complete study: The cohort included three men and a couple of women between 18 and 49 years of age. For each donor, three plates each were used for CD4 naive and CD4 memory, two plates were used for CD8 naive, and one plate was used for CD8 memory. Per donor, leukapheresis produced somewhere between about 0.8 and 9 billion PBMCs. To estimate repertoire size and how much clonotype sharing occurs between individuals, the study deeply sequenced the blood TCR repertoires of several healthy adults. To increase sequencing depth and limit assay-specific biases, different laboratories used diverse techniques to prepare libraries and sequence TCR repertoires. Beyond this particular receptor, the publication reports: Only blood was sampled, and tissue TCR repertoires likely differ from those in blood. Clonotypes shared by all four sorted-subset donors showed higher generation probabilities than non-shared clonotypes. Because the study included only a small number of donors, the genetic and exposure-history diversity represented was limited. When a few donors were compared, the shared fraction of clonotypes was about 5% for naive CD4, more than 3% for naive CD8, 2% to 2.5% for memory CD4, and around 0.4% for memory CD8. Pairwise subsampling led to the expectation that sequencing depth would affect the degree of clonotype sharing among donors. Naive subsets generally had larger estimated clonotype richness than memory subsets did. Rarefaction of sorted-subset datasets indicated incomplete sequencing despite the large sequencing depth.

Using the deep immunoSEQ assay, multiplex PCR amplified TCR CDR3 regions from genomic DNA. For each cell subset, the extracted genomic DNA was distributed evenly across all wells of several immunoSEQ 96-well plates, and each plate served as one replicate. For sorted subsets, each replicate PCR was loaded with roughly 0.2 ug genomic DNA, equivalent to approximately 27,000 T cell genomes. The purified libraries were quantified using a Qubit 3.0 fluorometer, sized with a Bioanalyzer 2100, and then quantified again using the KAPA Library Quantification kit. A separate single-read 150-cycle Illumina NextSeq 550 flow cell was used to sequence each immunoSEQ 96-well plate. The study's own analysis went as follows. The immunoSEQ output contained only junctional sequences without quality scores, so filtering could not match that applied to full-length reads. Sequences were annotated with PyIR, a Python wrapper for IgBLAST v1.9, and V/J genes and CDR3 were assigned using IMGT germline references. Reads were filtered out if the reads had weak V/J assignments (E-value above 1e-6), no CDR3, stop codons, out-of-frame junctions, or ambiguous translated residues. V3J clonotypes were defined as sequences sharing the same inferred V gene, J gene, and CDR3 amino acid sequence. To compute the percentage overlap between repertoires, the number of shared unique clonotypes was divided by the size of the smaller repertoire. Richness of each repertoire was evaluated using RTK rarefaction, the Chao1 estimator, and Recon v2.1 estimates of unobserved clonotypes. Generation probabilities were computed with OLGA for all TCRbeta clonotypes obtained by the gDNA method from several donors. TCRdb re-hosts the immuneACCESS table, in-frame sequences only. Its copies lack some clones; in the studies checked, an unresolved V gene accounts for under half of them, and the cause for the rest is not known. From that table come the V and J calls and clone size; the DNA was used to work out D and trimming. The sample contains around 640,000 clones, 95% to 96% of them found a single time. In total, the top ten clones hold about 0.11% of the sample.

The sample consisted of naive CD8+ T cells sorted from blood. Explained via the paper, the cell subset or site label denotes: CD45RA+CCR7+. The sequence came from a woman aged 25 to 39 in good health.

The CDR3 is CASSGGMGDGELFF. The sequenced DNA: TGTGCCAGCAGTGGAGGGATGGGCGACGGGGAGCTGTTTTTT. Recombination joined TRBV2 with TRBJ2-2; a tentative D match to TRBD2 spans 5 bases. Taken from cysteine to phenylalanine, the CDR3 has 14 residues. The CDR3 DNA has 42 bases and is translated from base 1. V is cut by 4 bases and J by 7 bases, and the space between the germline ends is 13 bases. CDR1 and CDR2 are drawn from the germline V gene: SNHLY, FYNNEI.